The 2 T cell receptor beta chains in this list originate from one sample, sequenced in a study of molecular identifiers for immune sequencing clone quantification. Each CDR3 protein is one row after TCRdb ran MiXCR on the PCR reads. This sample has approximately 500,000 distinct CDR3 sequences, with around 25% found just once. The sequenced sample consisted of naive CD8+ T cells from blood, with Jurkat cell RNA spiked in. Sample subset: FACS-sorted CD8+CD4-CCR7+CD45RA+ naive T cells. Receptor source: a human donor in good health. Some libraries in this study had Jurkat cell RNA spiked in.

The chain employs TRBV7-3 and TRBJ2-3, with TRBD2 as a possible D gene (6 bases). Germline V gene sequence: CDR1 SGHTA, CDR2 FQGTGA. The germline V and J ends were trimmed by 4 bases and 2 bases, with 13 bases remaining between them. The CDR3 has 15 amino acids. CDR3 sequence reads: CASSSGTSSTDTQYF. The CDR3 bases are TGTGCCAGCAGCTCAGGGACTTCCTCCACAGATACGCAGTATTTT.

This clonotype appeared a few times. V usage is TRBV14 and J usage is TRBJ1-2; D remains unclear. The V end lost 2 bases, the J end lost 4 bases, and 2 bases lay between the germline ends. Germline lookup yields CDR1 SGHDN and CDR2 FVKESK. The length of the CDR3 is 11 residues. The CDR3 bases are TGTGCCAGCAGCCAAACCTATGGCTACACCTTC. It yields the protein CASSQTYGYTF.